Listed here are 30 T cell receptor beta chains from one sample, sequenced in a study of cytomegalovirus exposure and HLA in healthy donors. The table came from immunoSEQ multiplex PCR; TCRdb's copy has only in-frame clones and leaves some out. The data show fewer than 250,000 clones, around 87% seen once. The material sequenced was PBMCs. Receptors originate from a woman between 18 and 29 years old in good health and CMV-seropositive.

J is TRBJ1-5 and V is TRBV5-5; D is perhaps TRBD1 (6 bases). Between the trimmed V and J ends, which lost 5 bases and 0 bases, there was a span of 15 bases. Germline V gives CDR1 SGHKS, CDR2 YYEKEE (reference sequence). CDR3 length: 16 amino acids. DNA for the CDR3: TGTGCCAGCAGGGAAAGGGACACCTATAGCAATCAGCCCCAGCATTTT. This gives the protein CASRERDTYSNQPQHF.

This chain links TRBV6-1 with TRBJ2-3; D gene ambiguous. The CDR3 sequence is 12 residues long. The V end was cut by 2 bases, the J end by 8 bases, with 8 bases between. Germline loops: CDR1 MNHNS, CDR2 SASEGT. DNA of the CDR3: TGTGCCAGCAGTGAATGGGCTGCTACGCAGTATTTT. Its translation: CASSEWAATQYF.

The chain has TRBV27 and TRBJ2-7; D unresolved. This CDR3 region has 15 residues. Trimming removed 0 bases at V and 0 bases at J, with 9 bases between. CDR1 and CDR2 (germline): MNHEY, SMNVEV (reference sequence). The CDR3 spells CASSLSASGSYEQYF. The CDR3 nucleotides read TGTGCCAGCAGTTTATCCGCCTCGGGCTCCTACGAGCAGTACTTC.

The chain combines TRBV5-1 with TRBJ2-7; the D gene is possibly TRBD2 (5 bases). Per germline, CDR1 SGHRS and CDR2 YFSETQ. Trimming shortened V by 2 bases and J by 3 bases, and 12 bases separated the two germline ends. The CDR3 sequence is 14 residues long. The CDR3 here is CASSLDAAVYEQYF. The CDR3 nucleotides are TGCGCCAGCAGCTTAGACGCAGCGGTCTACGAGCAGTACTTC. The whole variable domain, remainder taken from reference TRBV5-1 and TRBJ2-7, is KAGVTQTPRYLIKTRGQQVTLSCSPISGHRSVSWYQQTPGQGLQFLFEYFSETQRNKGNFPGRFSGRQFSNSRSEMNVSTLELGDSALYLCASSLDAAVYEQYFGPGTRLTVT.

To note about this clone: Germline and junction disagree at one end, which may indicate a read error. The chain uses TRBV7-7 and TRBJ2-1; 12 nucleotides line up with TRBD2. CDR1 is SSHAT and CDR2 is FNYEAQ in the germline V gene (reference sequence). This CDR3 is 18 amino acids long. The CDR3 is CASSPGLAGPPIYNEQFF. The CDR3 nucleotides read TGTGCTAGCAGCCCGGGACTAGCGGGCCCCCCTATCTACAATGAGCAGTTCTTC. Drawing the rest from reference TRBV7-7 and TRBJ2-1, the complete variable domain is GAGVSQSPRYKVTKRGQDVTLRCDPISSHATLYWYQQALGQGPEFLTYFNYEAQPDKSGLPSDRFSAERPEGSISTLTIQRTEQRDSAMYRCASSPGLAGPPIYNEQFFGPGTRLTVL.

This rearrangement joins TRBV7-9 to TRBJ2-7, with 8 nucleotides matching TRBD2. The CDR3 extends over 14 amino acids. The trim removed 1 base at V and 5 bases at J, leaving 4 bases unmatched. CDR1 is SEHNR, CDR2 FQNEAQ, per germline (reference sequence). CDR3 amino acids: CASSLGTSNDEQYF. DNA for the CDR3: TGTGCCAGCAGCTTAGGGACTAGCAATGACGAGCAGTACTTC.

Notes on this clone: An end of the junction differs from the germline gene, which may be a read error. The chain is built from TRBV7-9 and TRBJ1-1, with D hard to call. This CDR3 contains 10 residues. Germline V lookup: CDR1 SEHNR, CDR2 FQNEAQ (reference sequence). The CDR3 here is CASSLSEAFF. CDR3 sequence (DNA): TGTGCCAGCAGCTTATCTGAGGCTTTCTTT. Variable domain in full (rest from reference TRBV7-9 and TRBJ1-1): DTGVSQNPRHKITKRGQNVTFRCDPISEHNRLYWYRQTLGQGPEFLTYFQNEAQLEKSRLLSDRFSAERPKGSFSTLEIQRTEQGDSAMYLCASSLSEAFFGQGTRLTVV.

J is TRBJ1-5 and V is TRBV28, with TRBD1 identical over 7 bases. This CDR3 region has 14 residues. Germline CDR1 is MDHEN and CDR2 is SYDVKM. V shed 10 bases and J 0 bases; nucleotides not matched to a gene: 6. In nucleotides, the CDR3 is TGTGCCAATAGGGGGACAGATAGCAATCAGCCCCAGCATTTT. Its translation is CANRGTDSNQPQHF.

The chain uses TRBV7-6 and TRBJ2-1, with D unclear. CDR1 SGHVS and CDR2 FNYEAQ come from the germline V gene. With 1 base removed from V and 5 bases from J, the gap between germline ends came to 15 bases. This CDR3 spans 16 amino acids. The CDR3 region is CASSLEVSPSDNEQFF. Here the CDR3 DNA reads TGTGCCAGCAGCTTAGAAGTCTCCCCTTCGGACAATGAGCAGTTCTTC.

CDR3 coding DNA: TGTGCCAGTAGCCCGCATAGCGGACCTAATGAAAAACTGTTTTTT. Protein sequence: CASSPHSGPNEKLFF. The rearrangement uses TRBV9 and TRBJ1-4; D is unresolved. The CDR3 has 15 residues. Deletions cut 8 bases from V and 3 bases from J, with 17 bases between. Germline CDR1 and CDR2: SGDLS and YYNGEE.

The V and J genes are TRBV12-5 and TRBJ2-2; 8 bases line up with TRBD2. Per the germline V gene, CDR1 is LGHNT and CDR2 is FRNRAP. Unmatched junction bases numbered 6, after V lost 7 bases and J lost 2 bases. The CDR3 covers 15 residues. The CDR3 sequence: CASALTSANTGELFF. The CDR3 DNA reads as TGTGCTAGTGCCCTGACTAGCGCTAACACCGGGGAGCTGTTTTTT.

The genes are TRBV28 and TRBJ1-2; 9 positions agree with TRBD1. This CDR3 has 15 residues. V lost 5 bases and J lost 6; bases outside the gene matches: 10. Germline CDR1 MDHEN, CDR2 SYDVKM. CDR3 protein: CASSANTGGWNGYTF. The CDR3 DNA follows: TGTGCCAGCAGTGCTAACACAGGGGGCTGGAATGGCTACACCTTC.

The chain recombines TRBV7-9 with TRBJ2-1, with D possibly being TRBD2 (6 bases). Germline values: CDR1 SEHNR, CDR2 FQNEAQ (reference sequence). The V end lost 1 base, the J end lost 9 bases, and 19 bases lay between the germline ends. This CDR3 has 16 residues. CDR3 residues: CASSLDSTSQSSEQFF. As DNA, the CDR3 is TGTGCCAGCAGCTTAGATTCGACTAGTCAAAGCTCTGAGCAGTTCTTC.

This chain joins TRBV5-5 and TRBJ1-2; possible D gene TRBD1, 5 bases. V lost 1 base and J lost 2, with 12 bases in between. Looked up from germline, CDR1 is SGHKS and CDR2 is YYEKEE (reference sequence). The CDR3 extends over 15 amino acids. CDR3 amino acids: CASSLKPGWNYGYTF. CDR3 coding DNA: TGTGCCAGCAGCTTGAAGCCAGGGTGGAACTATGGCTACACCTTC.

This clone was seen only once. The chain links TRBV4-1 to TRBJ1-1, with D perhaps TRBD1 (5 bases). Deletions cut 4 bases from V and 1 base from J, with 10 bases between. Germline V CDR1 and CDR2: MGHRA, YSYEKL. CDR3 size: 14 residues. The CDR3, as DNA: TGCGCCAGCAGCCGCCCAACAGGGAACACTGAAGCTTTCTTT. Translated, it gives CASSRPTGNTEAFF.

The chain combines TRBV7-6 with TRBJ2-5, with 13 bases that match TRBD2. V gave up 1 base and J gave up 3 bases; unmatched junction bases: 8. Germline V gene lookup returns CDR1 SGHVS and CDR2 FNYEAQ. The CDR3 spans 18 residues. The CDR3 nucleotides are TGTGCCAGCAGCTTAGTTAATGGACTAGCGGGAGTTGAAGAGACCCAGTACTTC. Translating gives CASSLVNGLAGVEETQYF.

The chain uses TRBV19 and TRBJ2-1, with 13 nucleotides matching TRBD2. J gave up 3 bases and V 3 bases, and 8 bases lay outside the gene matches. Germline V gene lookup returns CDR1 LNHDA and CDR2 SQIVND (reference sequence). The CDR3 extends over 18 amino acids. The CDR3 region is CASSIGLAGATIYNEQFF. CDR3 DNA sequence: TGTGCCAGTAGTATCGGACTAGCGGGAGCTACAATCTACAATGAGCAGTTCTTC. The full variable domain, completed using reference TRBV19 and TRBJ2-1, is DGGITQSPKYLFRKEGQNVTLSCEQNLNHDAMYWYRQDPGQGLRLIYYSQIVNDFQKGDIAEGYSVSREKKESFPLTVTSAQKNPTAFYLCASSIGLAGATIYNEQFFGPGTRLTVL.

The chain uses TRBV19 and TRBJ1-2; D remains ambiguous. Germline V lookup: CDR1 LNHDA, CDR2 SQIVND (reference sequence). The CDR3 is 17 amino acids. Trimming removed 6 bases from V and 1 base from J, with 21 bases in between. The CDR3 nucleotides are TGTGCCAGTAGCCAGAGGGCAATCCGGACCGTTAACTATGGCTACACCTTC. Translated: CASSQRAIRTVNYGYTF.

V gene TRBV30 combines with J gene TRBJ2-7; D is possibly TRBD1 (6 bases). The CDR3 spans 15 residues. Germline V gene sequence: CDR1 GTSNPN, CDR2 SVGIG (reference sequence). V gave up 0 bases and J gave up 5 bases, with 17 bases separating them. The CDR3 is CAWSVLPDSLHEQYF. CDR3 nucleotide sequence: TGTGCCTGGAGTGTACTTCCGGACAGTCTCCACGAGCAGTACTTC.

The J gene is TRBJ1-5, the V gene TRBV2; D perhaps matches TRBD1 (5 bases). The germline V and J ends were trimmed by 4 bases and 6 bases, with 10 bases remaining between them. The CDR3 spans 13 residues. The V gene's germline CDR1 is SNHLY and CDR2 FYNNEI. The CDR3 loop reads CASSGNRPQPQHF. The CDR3 DNA sequence: TGTGCCAGCAGTGGAAACAGGCCTCAGCCCCAGCATTTT. Looking up the rest from reference TRBV2 and TRBJ1-5 gives the full variable domain: EPEVTQTPSHQVTQMGQEVILRCVPISNHLYFYWYRQILGQKVEFLVSFYNNEISEKSEIFDDQFSVERPDGSNFTLKIRSTKLEDSAMYFCASSGNRPQPQHFGDGTRLSIL.

CDR3 DNA: TGTGCAAGTCGCTTAATCCAGGTTCCAGCGGTCACAGATACGCAGTATTTT. Protein sequence: CASRLIQVPAVTDTQYF. The chain has TRBV12-2 and TRBJ2-3; TRBD2, the D gene given by the table, was not confirmed from the DNA. TRBV12-2 is a pseudogene. This CDR3 region has 17 residues.

The chain joins TRBV28 to TRBJ2-7, with 7 bases fitting TRBD2. The V and J ends lost 2 bases and 2 bases, in that order; junction bases with no gene match: 15. Germline CDR1 is MDHEN and CDR2 is SYDVKM. The CDR3 is made up of 18 amino acids. The CDR3 coding sequence is TGTGCCAGCAGTTTAGTGTGGACTAGGCAGGGTAGAACCTACGAGCAGTACTTC. This gives the protein CASSLVWTRQGRTYEQYF.

V and J are TRBV29-1 and TRBJ2-3; TRBD2 matches at 14 bases. Germline V gene lookup returns CDR1 SQVTM and CDR2 ANQGSEA. The trim removed 8 bases at V and 1 base at J, leaving 14 bases unmatched. The CDR3 is 18 amino acids. The CDR3 reads CSSSGLAGDAFGTDTQYF. The CDR3 DNA reads TGCAGCTCCTCGGGACTAGCGGGAGATGCGTTTGGCACAGATACGCAGTATTTT.

V is TRBV4-1 and J is TRBJ2-5, with D possibly being TRBD2 (6 bases). Germline lookup yields CDR1 MGHRA and CDR2 YSYEKL. V was cut by 4 bases and J by 9 bases, with 15 bases left in between. The CDR3 extends over 13 amino acids. The CDR3 DNA is TGCGCCAGCAGCCGTGGAAGGTGGGGGGCCCAGTACTTC. Its protein product is CASSRGRWGAQYF.

The gene calls are TRBV25-1 and TRBJ1-3; D gene unclear. Trimming cost V 6 bases and J 6 bases, with 21 bases left between them. This CDR3 region has 16 residues. CDR1 MGHDK and CDR2 SYGVNS come from the germline V gene. CDR3 in DNA: TGTGCCAGCAGCCTGACTACCGGAAGTTTTGCAAACACCATATATTTT. This sequence encodes CASSLTTGSFANTIYF. The full variable domain, completed using reference TRBV25-1 and TRBJ1-3, is EADIYQTPRYLVIGTGKKITLECSQTMGHDKMYWYQQDPGMELHLIHYSYGVNSTEKGDLSSESTVSRIRTEHFPLTLESARPSHTSQYLCASSLTTGSFANTIYFGEGSWLTVV.

This clone was seen a handful of times. V gene TRBV7-6 combines with J gene TRBJ2-7; TRBD1 is a possible D gene (6 bases). CDR3 length equals 15 residues. The germline gives CDR1 SGHVS, CDR2 FNYEAQ. The V end lost 4 bases, the J end lost 0 bases, and 13 bases lay between the germline ends. As DNA, the CDR3 is TGTGCCAGCAGCTACCAGGGGAAGAGCTCCTACGAGCAGTACTTC. This encodes CASSYQGKSSYEQYF.

This chain joins TRBV19 and TRBJ2-2, with 8 bases identical to TRBD2. The CDR3 runs to 16 residues. After removal of 5 bases from V and 5 bases from J, the junction contained 10 bases not matched to a gene. Per germline, CDR1 LNHDA and CDR2 SQIVND (reference sequence). This CDR3 is CASSASREGRTGELFF. In nucleotides, the CDR3 is TGTGCCAGTAGTGCTAGCCGGGAGGGTCGTACCGGGGAGCTGTTTTTT.

This chain joins TRBV27 and TRBJ1-1; D may be TRBD1 (6 bases). Germline V gene data show CDR1 as MNHEY and CDR2 as SMNVEV (reference sequence). Between the trimmed V and J ends, which lost 2 bases and 5 bases, there was a span of 9 bases. This CDR3 region has 13 residues. The CDR3 loop reads CASSLGTGTEAFF. In nucleotides, the CDR3 is TGTGCCAGCAGTTTAGGTACAGGGACTGAAGCTTTCTTT.

The chain links TRBV12-5 to TRBJ2-1; 7 bases line up with TRBD2. The CDR3 runs to 14 residues. Trimming cost V 8 bases and J 4 bases; bases outside gene matches: 8. CDR1 and CDR2 (germline): LGHNT, FRNRAP. This chain's CDR3 is CASRETGGYNEQFF. CDR3 in DNA: TGTGCTAGTAGGGAGACGGGGGGATACAATGAGCAGTTCTTC.

V is TRBV1 and J is TRBJ2-3; the D call in the table, TRBD1, was not verified against the DNA. TRBV1 constitutes a pseudogene. CDR3 length: 17 amino acids. In nucleotides, the CDR3 is TGCACCAGCAGCCCTCAGGGCCGGCGGCCTAGCACAGATACGCAGTATTTT. The encoded protein is CTSSPQGRRPSTDTQYF.